A single TCR beta chain is shown here with its context. Germline assignment: CDR1 DFQATT and CDR2 SNEGSKA (reference sequence). This CDR3 region has 14 residues. Trimming took off 3 bases at V and 1 base at J, with 12 bases between the two ends. Method: immunoSEQ multiplex PCR; TCRdb's copy keeps in-frame clones and lacks some. The sample shows roughly 130,000 clones, 84% of them seen only once. The data were obtained in a study of blood T cell repertoires in COVID-19. The sequenced material came from peripheral blood. The TCR sequence derives from a woman aged 60 to 75 with acute or convalescent COVID-19. The V and J genes are TRBV20-1 and TRBJ1-1, with unresolved D. The CDR3 sequence is CSASSLHTNTEAFF. In DNA, the CDR3 is TGCAGTGCTAGTTCTTTACATACGAACACTGAAGCTTTCTTT.